The 21 T cell receptor beta chains below all came from one sample that was sequenced in a study of CD8 T cells in ankylosing spondylitis. Study results and caveats: Seemingly distinctive of ankylosing spondylitis blood was a TCR beta motif formed by eight highly homologous variants.

TCRdb analysed the 5' RACE reads with MiXCR anew, one entry per CDR3 protein. The table has 750,000 to 850,000 distinct CDR3 sequences, about an eighth seen once. No antigen has been identified for these receptors. Sequencing input: blood, either unsorted or a sorted T cell fraction (not recorded which). The receptors were gathered from a male donor with ankylosing spondylitis.

This clonotype was recorded a few times. V is TRBV10-1 and J is TRBJ2-1; D is possibly TRBD1 or TRBD2 (5 bases each). Germline V gene lookup returns CDR1 WNHNN and CDR2 SYGVQD (reference sequence). The CDR3 length is 14 residues. V was cut by 5 bases and J by 6 bases, with 14 bases left in between. CDR3 loop: CASSLFGTVNEQFF. CDR3 nucleotides: TGCGCCAGCAGTTTATTCGGGACGGTCAATGAGCAGTTCTTC.

This clonotype was observed a handful of times. This chain connects TRBV20-1 to TRBJ1-2; no definite D call. There are 12 residues in the CDR3. Germline V lookup: CDR1 DFQATT, CDR2 SNEGSKA (reference sequence). DNA for the CDR3: TGCAGCGCAGAGACCCGGTGGGCTGGCTACACCTTC. Translation gives CSAETRWAGYTF.

This clonotype was detected many times. The genes are TRBV7-9 and TRBJ1-6; D uncertain. The ends were cut back, 6 bases at V and 0 bases at J, with 9 bases in the middle. The CDR3 length is 15 residues. Germline lookup yields CDR1 SEHNR and CDR2 FQNEAQ (reference sequence). The CDR3 loop is CASRDKSSYNSPLHF. For the CDR3, the DNA is TGTGCCAGCAGGGATAAAAGCTCCTATAATTCACCCCTCCACTTT.

The sample holds many counts of this clonotype. The genes are TRBV5-1 and TRBJ1-2, with D possibly matching TRBD1 (5 bases). The CDR3 consists of 17 residues. Germline CDR1 reads SGHRS; CDR2 reads YFSETQ. Trimming shortened V by 3 bases and J by 0 bases, and 18 bases separated the two germline ends. CDR3 sequence: CASSSYRDGLANYGYTF. In DNA, the CDR3 is TGCGCCAGCAGCTCGTACCGGGACGGCTTAGCTAACTATGGCTACACCTTC.

This clonotype was found a few times. This chain connects TRBV4-1 to TRBJ1-5; no reliable D call. The CDR3 spans 14 residues. CDR1 and CDR2 (germline): MGHRA, YSYEKL. V was clipped by 1 base and J by 1 base, with 5 bases between them. CDR3 nucleotides: TGCGCCAGCAGCCAAGTTGACAGCAATCAGCCCCAGCATTTT. It encodes CASSQVDSNQPQHF.

The sample holds a few counts of this clonotype. The chain couples TRBV2 to TRBJ1-5, with D uncertain. The CDR3 is 13 residues long. Germline V CDR1 and CDR2: SNHLY, FYNNEI. V was trimmed by 10 bases and J by 4 bases, leaving 14 bases between them. DNA of the CDR3: TGTGCCACCCGGACCTACGATAATCAGCCCCAGCATTTT. Its translation: CATRTYDNQPQHF.

The chain employs TRBV10-1 and TRBJ1-6; D may be TRBD1 (6 bases). V gave up 4 bases and J gave up 8 bases, with 9 bases separating them. CDR1 and CDR2 from the germline V gene are WNHNN and SYGVQD (reference sequence). The CDR3 is 13 residues long. For the CDR3, the DNA is TGCGCCAGCAGTGCTGCAGGGGATTCACCCCTCCACTTT. Its translation is CASSAAGDSPLHF.

This clonotype was counted many times. The junction differs from germline at one of its ends, possibly a read error. The V and J genes are TRBV5-1 and TRBJ1-1; weak D call: TRBD1 (5 bases). Per the germline V gene, CDR1 is SGHRS and CDR2 is YFSETQ. This CDR3 has 14 amino acids. Written as DNA, the CDR3 is TGTGCCAGCAGCTCCGGGACTGCGAACACTGAAGCTTTCTTT. Translated: CASSSGTANTEAFF.

This clonotype was detected only once. The rearrangement links TRBV11-1 to TRBJ2-7; D uncertain. Trimming cost V 2 bases and J 5 bases, with 7 bases left between them. CDR1 SGHAT and CDR2 FQDESV come from the germline V gene (reference sequence). The CDR3 sequence is 12 residues long. The CDR3 DNA reads TGTGCCAGCAGCTTAAATAGGCACGAGCAGTACTTC. Its protein is CASSLNRHEQYF.

A single count supports this clonotype. The V and J genes are TRBV7-9 and TRBJ1-5; 10 bases map to TRBD1. The CDR3 spans 14 residues. J gave up 9 bases and V 5 bases, and 7 bases lay outside the gene matches. Germline V gene data show CDR1 as SEHNR and CDR2 as FQNEAQ (reference sequence). The CDR3 sequence is CASSPGTGAWPQHF. The CDR3 DNA reads as TGTGCCAGCAGCCCTGGGACAGGGGCGTGGCCCCAGCATTTT.

V and J are TRBV4-3 and TRBJ2-6; D not resolved. The CDR3 sequence is 15 residues long. CDR1 and CDR2 (germline): LGHNA, YSLEER. The V and J ends lost 0 bases and 4 bases respectively, with 7 bases between them. The CDR3 sequence: CASSQDLSGANVLTF. The CDR3 DNA sequence: TGCGCCAGCAGCCAAGATCTTTCCGGGGCCAACGTCCTGACTTTC.

This clonotype was observed a few times. This chain joins TRBV20-1 and TRBJ2-1; maybe TRBD2 (6 bases). Germline V CDR1 and CDR2: DFQATT, SNEGSKA (reference sequence). This CDR3 comprises 16 residues. The V end lost 5 bases, the J end lost 0 bases, and 17 bases lay between the germline ends. The CDR3 spells CSALTRDSSSYNEQFF. In nucleotides, the CDR3 is TGCAGTGCTCTCACCCGGGACTCAAGCTCCTACAATGAGCAGTTCTTC.

Notes on this clonotype: A read error may produce the germline difference seen at one junction end. This sequence joins TRBV20-1 and TRBJ2-5; 14 bases match TRBD2. This CDR3 has 16 residues. Germline V lookup: CDR1 DFQATT, CDR2 SNEGSKA (reference sequence). The CDR3 region has the DNA TGCTGTGCTAGGGGACTAGCGGGAGTCCCCCAAGAGACCCAGTACTTC. Protein: CCARGLAGVPQETQYF.

The CDR3 spells CAIRRQGADTEAFF. The CDR3 DNA sequence: TGTGCCATCAGGAGACAGGGGGCTGACACTGAAGCTTTCTTT. The chain couples TRBV10-3 to TRBJ1-1; TRBD1 agrees at 10 bases. The CDR3 is 14 residues long. CDR1 and CDR2 (germline): ENHRY, SYGVKD. V dropped 6 bases and J dropped 3; count of bases not matched to a gene: 4.

The V gene is TRBV5-1, the J gene TRBJ1-6, with 7 bases identical to TRBD1. In germline, CDR1 is SGHRS, CDR2 YFSETQ. The CDR3 totals 13 residues. Trimming removed 4 bases from V and 8 bases from J; junction bases left unmatched: 3. The CDR3 DNA reads as TGCGCCAGCAGCGGGGACAGAGATTCACCCCTCCACTTT. This gives the protein CASSGDRDSPLHF.

A few counts support this clonotype. The chain recombines TRBV7-2 with TRBJ1-2; 9 positions agree with TRBD1. Germline lookup yields CDR1 SGHTA and CDR2 FQGNSA. This CDR3 has 15 amino acids. V lost 3 bases to trimming and J lost 2 bases; unmatched junction nucleotides: 4. DNA for the CDR3: TGTGCCAGCAGCTTTACAGGACAGGGGAACTATGGCTACACCTTC. Protein product: CASSFTGQGNYGYTF.

CDR3 nucleotide sequence: TGTGCCATCACGCAGAACACTGAAGCTTTCTTT. Translation gives CAITQNTEAFF. The V and J genes are TRBV10-3 and TRBJ1-1; D not certain. The germline gives CDR1 ENHRY, CDR2 SYGVKD. This CDR3 comprises 11 residues. Between the trimmed V and J ends, which lost 7 bases and 1 base, there was a span of 4 bases.

This clonotype was picked up many times. CDR3 amino acids: CASSLESGYNEQFF. The CDR3 nucleotides are TGCGCCAGCAGCTTGGAGTCGGGGTACAATGAGCAGTTCTTC. V is TRBV5-1 and J is TRBJ2-1, with TRBD2 as a possible D gene (5 bases). V was cut by 0 bases and J by 4 bases, with 8 bases left in between. Looked up from germline, CDR1 is SGHRS and CDR2 is YFSETQ. The CDR3 runs to 14 residues.

This clonotype was recorded a few times. The J gene is TRBJ2-3, the V gene TRBV6-5; D uncertain. The CDR3 is 12 residues long. V lost 7 bases to trimming and J lost 2 bases, with 7 bases between them. The germline V gene has CDR1 MNHEY and CDR2 SVGAGI. The CDR3 nucleotides read TGTGCCAGCAAACAAAACACAGATACGCAGTATTTT. It codes for CASKQNTDTQYF.

The V call is TRBV5-5, the J call TRBJ2-7, with TRBD1 matching 10 bases. The trim removed 4 bases at V and 4 bases at J, leaving 8 bases unmatched. CDR1 is SGHKS and CDR2 is YYEKEE in the germline V gene (reference sequence). The CDR3 length is 15 residues. The DNA for the CDR3 is TGTGCCAGCAGCCCCGCCGGGACAGGGGATTACGAGCAGTACTTC. It codes for CASSPAGTGDYEQYF. Supplemented by reference TRBV5-5 and TRBJ2-7, the full variable domain reads DAGVTQSPTHLIKTRGQQVTLRCSPISGHKSVSWYQQVLGQGPQFIFQYYEKEERGRGNFPDRFSARQFPNYSSELNVNALLLGDSALYLCASSPAGTGDYEQYFGPGTRLTVT.

In this sample, this clonotype turned up many times. The gene calls are TRBV7-2 and TRBJ2-3; D is perhaps TRBD2 (6 bases). Trimming took off 5 bases at V and 5 bases at J, with 11 bases between the two ends. This CDR3 contains 13 residues. In germline, CDR1 is SGHTA, CDR2 FQGNSA. CDR3 sequence (DNA): TGTGCCAGCAGCCAGACTAGGGAAGATACGCAGTATTTT. The encoded protein is CASSQTREDTQYF.